These T cell receptor beta chains were read from a single sample in a study of blood T cell repertoires in COVID-19. TCRdb's table, derived via immunoSEQ multiplex PCR, lists solely in-frame clones and lacks some. The table lists over 120,000 clones, 77% of them singletons. Sequenced input: peripheral blood. The receptors derive from a woman aged 45-59 years with active or convalescent COVID-19. The CDR3 runs from the conserved cysteine through the conserved F or W. The D gene is left open where the match is weak. Rows may omit the clone size; those that give it use once, few, many or a size class.

>-|TRBV19|TRBD1|TRBJ1-5
TGTGCCAGTAGTCCCCGACAGGGGCCGGGCAATCAGCCCCAGCATTTT
CASSPRQGPGNQPQHF
>-|TRBV19|-|TRBJ1-5
TGTGCCAGTAGTATTTTGTCAGGAATTAATAGCAATCAGCCCCAGCATTTT
CASSILSGINSNQPQHF
>-|TRBV4-3|-|TRBJ1-1
TGCGCCAGCAGCCGAGCAGAACAGAGCACTGAAGCTTTCTTT
CASSRAEQSTEAFF
>-|TRBV14|TRBD1|TRBJ2-7
TGTGCCAGCAGCCGAAACAGGGGGCAAGGCGAGCAGTACTTC
CASSRNRGQGEQYF
>-|TRBV14|-|TRBJ1-1
TGTGCCAGCAGCCAAGGGGGAGCGGCTTTCTTT
CASSQGGAAFF
>-|TRBV7-9|-|TRBJ2-7
TGTGCCAGCAGCTTAGCCCGGGGTGGCGAGCAGTACTTC
CASSLARGGEQYF
>-|TRBV29-1|TRBD1|TRBJ2-2
TGCAGCGTTGGGACAGGGCCCGGGGAGCTGTTTTTT
CSVGTGPGELFF
>-|TRBV29-1|-|TRBJ2-3
TGCAGCGTTGCTCTAGACAGCACAGATACGCAGTATTTT
CSVALDSTDTQYF
>-|TRBV5-1|TRBD1|TRBJ1-2
TGCGCCAGCAGCCCCGGACAGGGGGGAAGTGGTCGCGGCTACACCTTC
CASSPGQGGSGRGYTF
>-|TRBV14|-|TRBJ1-3
TGTGCCAGCAGCCAAGATGGACAGCCCCACTCTGGAAACACCATATATTTT
CASSQDGQPHSGNTIYF
>few|TRBV9|-|TRBJ1-1
TGTGCCAGCGGGGACAAGAACACTGAAGCTTTCTTT
CASGDKNTEAFF
>-|TRBV28|TRBD1|TRBJ1-4
TGTGCCAGCAGTTCAGCCGGGACAGGGGATGAAAAACTGTTTTTT
CASSSAGTGDEKLFF
>-|TRBV19|-|TRBJ2-7
TGTGCCAGTAGCCCCGCCGAGGGGGGGGCCTCCTACGAGCAGTACTTC
CASSPAEGGASYEQYF
>-|TRBV27|-|TRBJ2-3
TGTGCCAGCAGTTCGGTCACAGATACGCAGTATTTT
CASSSVTDTQYF
>-|TRBV2|-|TRBJ2-5
TGTGCCAGCAGTCCAGGGGAGACCCAGTACTTC
CASSPGETQYF
>-|TRBV5-4|-|TRBJ1-1
TGTGCCAGCAGCTTGGAGCGGAGGAACACTGAAGCTTTCTTT
CASSLERRNTEAFF
>-|TRBV3-1/TRBV3-2|-|TRBJ1-1
TGTGCCAGCAGCCAAGGACGGGGGGGTTTTGAAGCTTTCTTT
CASSQGRGGFEAFF
>-|TRBV5-5|TRBD1|TRBJ1-5
TGTGCCAGCAGCCGCGGGGACAGGGAGAATCAGCCCCAGCATTTT
CASSRGDRENQPQHF
>-|TRBV6-5|-|TRBJ1-1
TGTGCCAGCACCGTGTCCACTGAAGCTTTCTTT
CASTVSTEAFF
>many|TRBV4-2|TRBD2|TRBJ2-5
TGTGCCAGCAGCCCGACCCTAGCGGGGGGGGAGACCCAGTACTTC
CASSPTLAGGETQYF
>many|TRBV24-1|TRBD1|TRBJ1-1
TGTGCCACCAGTGATTTGAAGGACAGGGGAGGTTACACTGAAGCTTTCTTT
CATSDLKDRGGYTEAFF
>-|TRBV27|TRBD1|TRBJ1-5
TGTGCCAGCAGACGAACAGGGGGCATGGCGCCCCAGCATTTT
CASRRTGGMAPQHF
>few|TRBV5-1|-|TRBJ1-4
TGCGCCAGCAGCTTGACAGGGAATGAAAAACTGTTTTTT
CASSLTGNEKLFF
>-|TRBV3-1/TRBV3-2|TRBD1|TRBJ1-5
TGTGCCAGCAGCCAGGACAGGGCCAATCAGCCCCAGCATTTT
CASSQDRANQPQHF
>-|TRBV7-2|-|TRBJ2-3
TGTGCCAGCAGTCAAAAGTCGGCAGATACGCAGTATTTT
CASSQKSADTQYF
>-|TRBV7-3|TRBD2|TRBJ2-3
TGTGCCAGCAGTCCTAGCGGGGGATGGACAGATACGCAGTATTTT
CASSPSGGWTDTQYF
>-|TRBV30|-|TRBJ1-1
TGTGCCTGGAGTGTGTTCCGGTACACTGAAGCTTTCTTT
CAWSVFRYTEAFF
>-|TRBV9|TRBD1|TRBJ2-5
TGTGCCAGCAGCGGAGGGGGACAGGGCGGAGAGACCCAGTACTTC
CASSGGGQGGETQYF
>-|TRBV29-1|TRBD1|TRBJ2-7
TGCAGCGCCCGCCGGGACAGGGCCTACGAGCAGTACTTC
CSARRDRAYEQYF
>-|TRBV29-1|-|TRBJ1-2
TGCAGCGTTGAGGCAGGGCCCTATGGCTACACCTTC
CSVEAGPYGYTF
>-|TRBV5-5|TRBD1|TRBJ1-2
TGTGCCAGCAGCTCGACGACAGGGGCGACTGGCTATGGCTACACCTTC
CASSSTTGATGYGYTF
>-|TRBV11-3|-|TRBJ2-3
TGTGCCAGCAGCGTTGGAGGGTCAGATACGCAGTATTTT
CASSVGGSDTQYF
>-|TRBV18|-|TRBJ2-7
TGTGCCAGCTCACCGACAGCGCCTTCCTACGAGCAGTACTTC
CASSPTAPSYEQYF
>-|TRBV6-1|-|TRBJ1-3
TGTGCCAGCAGTGAGTCCTTTACAGGGATAGGAAACACCATATATTTT
CASSESFTGIGNTIYF
>once|TRBV18|-|TRBJ1-4
TGTGCCAGCTCCCCTAGACAGGTGGGAGATGAAAAACTGTTTTTT
CASSPRQVGDEKLFF
>-|TRBV18|TRBD1|TRBJ1-2
TGTGCCAGCTCACCAGGGACAGGGGATTGGAACTATGGCTACACCTTC
CASSPGTGDWNYGYTF
>few|TRBV15|-|TRBJ1-2
TGTGCCACCAGCAGAGATATTCGGGGGAAGGATGGCTACACCTTC
CATSRDIRGKDGYTF
>-|TRBV7-6|TRBD2|TRBJ2-1
TGTGCCAGCAGCTTAGTGCGCGGGACTAGCGGGAATGAGCAGTTCTTC
CASSLVRGTSGNEQFF
>-|TRBV5-4|TRBD2|TRBJ2-1
TGTGCCAGCAGCTTCTGGACTAGCGGGACAAATGAGCAGTTCTTC
CASSFWTSGTNEQFF
>-|TRBV7-3|TRBD1|TRBJ2-3
TGTGCCAGCAGCCCCGGGACAGGGGGCCCAGATACGCAGTATTTT
CASSPGTGGPDTQYF
>-|TRBV7-8|TRBD1|TRBJ1-1
TGTGCCAGCAGCCCGCGACAGGGTGCGACTGAAGCTTTCTTT
CASSPRQGATEAFF
>-|TRBV4-3|TRBD1|TRBJ2-2
TGCGCCAGCAGGTCTACAGGGGCGTGGGGAACCGGGGAGCTGTTTTTT
CASRSTGAWGTGELFF
>-|TRBV27|-|TRBJ2-7
TGTGCCAGCAGTCACGGACTACACTACGAGCAGTACTTC
CASSHGLHYEQYF
>-|TRBV6-5|-|TRBJ1-1
TGTGCCAGCAGACGGGGGGGCGAAGGCACTGAAGCTTTCTTT
CASRRGGEGTEAFF
>few|TRBV9|-|TRBJ2-3
TGTGCCAGCAGCGTTAGCGCCCTCCGGTCAGATACGCAGTATTTT
CASSVSALRSDTQYF
>-|TRBV7-2|TRBD2|TRBJ2-3
TGTGCCAGCAGCTTAGTTGGGACTAGCGGGAGCACAGATACGCAGTATTTT
CASSLVGTSGSTDTQYF
>-|TRBV19|-|TRBJ1-2
TGTGCCAGTAGTATACCAGGTGTTGAAGGGGTTGGCTACACCTTC
CASSIPGVEGVGYTF
>few|TRBV29-1|TRBD1|TRBJ1-1
TGCAGCGTTGAAGTGAGTCAGGGGGTAGAAGCTTTCTTT
CSVEVSQGVEAFF
>-|TRBV7-9|-|TRBJ2-2
TGTGCCAGCAGCTTCCCGGGACAAAACACCGGGGAGCTGTTTTTT
CASSFPGQNTGELFF
>-|TRBV6-1|TRBD1|TRBJ1-1
TGTGCCAGCAGTGACCGGGACAGGAGGGCTGAAGCTTTCTTT
CASSDRDRRAEAFF
>few|TRBV30|TRBD1|TRBJ2-2
TGTGCCTGGGGTGGCTCTGGACAGGGGGGCCGGGAGCTGTTTTTT
CAWGGSGQGGRELFF
>-|TRBV6-2/TRBV6-3|TRBD2|TRBJ2-1
TGTGCCAGCAGCGCTAGCGGGAGGGCAGGGGAGCAGTTCTTC
CASSASGRAGEQFF